Shown below are 28 T cell receptor beta chains from a single sample sequenced in a study of blood T cell repertoires in COVID-19 (TCRdb year 2020). The library was built by means of the immunoSEQ multiplex PCR assay. TCRdb limited this immuneACCESS table to in-frame rearrangements with V and J called. A share of clones is missing; checked studies link under half to unresolved V genes, and the rest is unexplained. This sample gives about 120,000 clones in total; roughly four fifths of them show up just once. The ten most abundant clones make up about 9.4% of the sample. The sample comprised peripheral blood. All receptors come from a human donor in a cohort sampled during active COVID-19.

The gene calls are TRBV11-3 and TRBJ2-7; 12 nucleotides line up with TRBD2. Germline loops: CDR1 SGHNT, CDR2 YENEEA. This CDR3 comprises 16 residues. J gave up 1 base and V 5 bases, and 6 bases lay outside the gene matches. As DNA, the CDR3 is TGTGCCAGCAGCAAAAGGACTAGCGGGGATTCCTACGAGCAGTACTTC. Protein product: CASSKRTSGDSYEQYF.

The chain links TRBV10-3 to TRBJ1-2; possible D gene TRBD1, 5 bases. Trimming cost V 10 bases and J 8 bases, with 26 bases left between them. The CDR3 loop spans 15 amino acids. Per the germline V gene, CDR1 is ENHRY and CDR2 is SYGVKD. CDR3 nucleotide sequence: TGTGCCACCATAACCGGGACTTTTTTTATGGGCGGCTACACCTTC. Encoded protein: CATITGTFFMGGYTF.

The chain has TRBV19 and TRBJ1-1, with TRBD1 matching over 8 bases. The V and J ends lost 7 bases and 7 bases, in that order; junction bases with no gene match: 8. Germline V lookup: CDR1 LNHDA, CDR2 SQIVND (reference sequence). This CDR3 contains 13 residues. The DNA of the CDR3 is TGTGCCAGTAAAGGACAGGGCCCTGGTGAAGCTTTCTTT. Its protein is CASKGQGPGEAFF. Variable domain in full (rest from reference TRBV19 and TRBJ1-1): DGGITQSPKYLFRKEGQNVTLSCEQNLNHDAMYWYRQDPGQGLRLIYYSQIVNDFQKGDIAEGYSVSREKKESFPLTVTSAQKNPTAFYLCASKGQGPGEAFFGQGTRLTVV.

This clone has only a few counts. The genes are TRBV9 and TRBJ2-7, with 10 bases lining up with TRBD1. The germline V gene encodes CDR1 SGDLS and CDR2 YYNGEE. V trimming: 0 bases; J trimming: 7 bases; junction bases outside the gene matches: 7. The CDR3 consists of 15 residues. This CDR3 is CASSVGGTGAWEQYF. The CDR3 DNA is TGTGCCAGCAGCGTAGGTGGGACAGGGGCATGGGAGCAGTACTTC.

V gene TRBV7-7 combines with J gene TRBJ2-1; D not resolved. The CDR3 totals 15 residues. Germline CDR1 SSHAT, CDR2 FNYEAQ (reference sequence). Trimming took 1 base from V and 4 from J, leaving 11 bases between them. CDR3 residues: CASSLDLAVYNEQFF. In DNA form, the CDR3 reads TGTGCCAGCAGCTTAGACCTCGCGGTTTACAATGAGCAGTTCTTC.

The chain joins TRBV11-2 to TRBJ2-1; maybe TRBD1 (5 bases). This CDR3 comprises 14 residues. The germline V gene has CDR1 SGHAT and CDR2 FQNNGV. Trimming pared 3 bases from V and 3 bases from J, leaving 9 bases between. In DNA, the CDR3 is TGTGCCAGCAGCTTGGGCAGGGACTACAATGAGCAGTTCTTC. It specifies CASSLGRDYNEQFF.

The chain has TRBV5-4 and TRBJ1-2, with D possibly TRBD1 on 5 matching bases. The CDR3 has 14 residues. From germline, CDR1 is SGHNT and CDR2 YYREEE (reference sequence). V was clipped by 4 bases and J by 3 bases, with 13 bases between them. Here the CDR3 reads CASSPRGGDYGYTF. As DNA, the CDR3 is TGTGCCAGCAGCCCCCGGGGAGGGGACTATGGCTACACCTTC.

The rearrangement joins TRBV6-1 to TRBJ1-6, with D possibly TRBD1 on 5 matching bases. CDR1 MNHNS and CDR2 SASEGT come from the germline V gene. The CDR3 totals 14 residues. Trimming shortened V by 0 bases and J by 12 bases, and 12 bases separated the two germline ends. This CDR3 is CASSEALPGGPLHF. CDR3 nucleotides: TGTGCCAGCAGTGAAGCGCTTCCGGGGGGACCCCTCCACTTT.

The chain carries TRBV7-9 and TRBJ1-2, with a possible D match to TRBD1 (5 bases). The germline V gene encodes CDR1 SEHNR and CDR2 FQNEAQ (reference sequence). The CDR3 length is 15 residues. V was trimmed by 0 bases and J by 4 bases, leaving 12 bases between them. CDR3 in DNA: TGTGCCAGCAGCTTAGCGGGTGACAGCACCTATGGCTACACCTTC. It is translated as CASSLAGDSTYGYTF.

J is TRBJ2-7 and V is TRBV27; D not certain. Trimming cost V 6 bases and J 4 bases, with 7 bases left between them. The CDR3 consists of 11 residues. CDR1 MNHEY and CDR2 SMNVEV come from the germline V gene (reference sequence). The CDR3 DNA reads as TGTGCCAGCAGATCCAGTTACGAGCAGTACTTC. Translation gives CASRSSYEQYF.

This rearrangement joins TRBV3-1 (or the pseudogene TRBV3-2) to TRBJ2-5, with TRBD1 as a possible D gene (6 bases). The CDR3 spans 13 residues. The V gene lost 3 bases and the J gene lost 5 bases, with 10 bases spanning the gap. Germline loops: CDR1 LGHDT, CDR2 YNNKEL (reference sequence). The CDR3 nucleotides read TGTGCCAGCAGCCAGGTGCAGGGGGAGACCCAGTACTTC. Its protein is CASSQVQGETQYF.

This clone was counted between two and nine times. The chain uses TRBV11-2 and TRBJ2-7; D call uncertain. Germline V CDR1 and CDR2: SGHAT, FQNNGV. The germline V and J ends were trimmed by 1 base and 0 bases, with 10 bases remaining between them. This CDR3 spans 15 amino acids. CDR3 nucleotide sequence: TGTGCCAGCAGCTTAGCCCCGACACCCTCCTACGAGCAGTACTTC. This encodes CASSLAPTPSYEQYF.

The rearrangement joins TRBV5-6 to TRBJ2-5, with TRBD2 matching over 7 bases. V was clipped by 4 bases and J by 4 bases; unmatched bases: 7. CDR3 size: 14 residues. CDR1 and CDR2 (germline): SGHDT, YYEEEE. The CDR3: CASSRSGGSETQYF. The CDR3 DNA reads as TGTGCCAGCAGCAGGTCCGGGGGGTCAGAGACCCAGTACTTC.

This clone was found once. The chain couples TRBV5-1 to TRBJ1-1; D possibly corresponds to TRBD1 (6 bases). Germline CDR1 SGHRS, CDR2 YFSETQ. The CDR3 loop spans 12 amino acids. V lost 5 bases, J lost 5 bases, and 10 bases lay in between. The CDR3 sequence is CASRRGQTEAFF. The CDR3 DNA is TGCGCCAGCAGACGTGGACAGACTGAAGCTTTCTTT. Filled out from reference TRBV5-1 and TRBJ1-1, the complete variable domain reads KAGVTQTPRYLIKTRGQQVTLSCSPISGHRSVSWYQQTPGQGLQFLFEYFSETQRNKGNFPGRFSGRQFSNSRSEMNVSTLELGDSALYLCASRRGQTEAFFGQGTRLTVV.

V and J are TRBV5-1 and TRBJ1-4; 9 bases map to TRBD1. Trimming took 4 bases from V and 6 from J; bases not matched to a gene: 7. The germline gives CDR1 SGHRS, CDR2 YFSETQ. The CDR3 runs to 15 residues. This CDR3 is CASSTETGGHEKLFF. For the CDR3, the DNA is TGCGCCAGCAGCACCGAGACAGGGGGGCATGAAAAACTGTTTTTT.

The table lists this clone with a few counts. V gene TRBV15 combines with J gene TRBJ2-2, with 7 bases matching TRBD2. Trimming at V came to 6 bases and at J to 0 bases, leaving 10 bases not matched to a gene. Germline V gives CDR1 LNHNV, CDR2 YYDKDF (reference sequence). The CDR3 totals 17 residues. The CDR3: CATRLGGGGTNTGELFF. The CDR3 region has the DNA TGTGCCACCAGGCTAGGTGGCGGGGGAACGAACACCGGGGAGCTGTTTTTT.

This clone has only a few counts. The chain employs TRBV28 and TRBJ2-7, with TRBD2 as a possible D gene (6 bases). Per germline, CDR1 MDHEN and CDR2 SYDVKM. CDR3 size: 14 residues. V was clipped by 5 bases and J by 4 bases, with 15 bases between them. CDR3 DNA: TGTGCCAGCAGTCCACGGACTACTGAATACGAGCAGTACTTC. Protein sequence: CASSPRTTEYEQYF.

Only a few counts were recorded for this clone. The genes are TRBV11-2 and TRBJ2-7, with a weak D call TRBD2 (5 bases). This CDR3 is 15 amino acids long. With 0 bases removed from V and 3 bases from J, the gap between germline ends came to 12 bases. From germline, CDR1 is SGHAT and CDR2 FQNNGV. The CDR3 reads CASSLDRGSHYEQYF. The DNA of the CDR3 is TGTGCCAGCAGCTTAGATCGAGGGTCTCACTACGAGCAGTACTTC.

The V call is TRBV25-1, the J call TRBJ1-1; 7 bases are a match to TRBD1. Germline CDR1 and CDR2: MGHDK and SYGVNS. J gave up 1 base and V 5 bases, and 4 bases lay outside the gene matches. This CDR3 region has 14 residues. CDR3 residues: CASSPRTGNTEAFF. The CDR3 bases are TGTGCCAGCAGTCCCCGGACAGGGAACACTGAAGCTTTCTTT.

In regard to this clone: A read error may produce the germline difference seen at one junction end. The chain carries TRBV3-1 (or the pseudogene TRBV3-2) and TRBJ2-4; TRBD2 matches at 7 bases. Germline CDR1 LGHDT, CDR2 YNNKEL (reference sequence). The CDR3 is 11 amino acids. CDR3 nucleotide sequence: TGTGCCAGCAGCCAAGGAAATCGGGGGGACTTC. Its translation is CASSQGNRGDF.

J is TRBJ1-2 and V is TRBV4-2; D is uncertain. V lost 0 bases, J lost 4 bases, and 9 bases lay in between. The CDR3 totals 14 residues. CDR1 and CDR2 (germline): LGHNA, YNFKEQ. Written as DNA, the CDR3 is TGTGCCAGCAGCCAAGAACTGGGCTCCTATGGCTACACCTTC. As protein: CASSQELGSYGYTF.

J is TRBJ2-1 and V is TRBV4-1, with TRBD2 as a possible D gene (6 bases). This CDR3 contains 15 residues. V gave up 4 bases and J gave up 1 base, with 11 bases separating them. Germline CDR1 MGHRA, CDR2 YSYEKL. CDR3 protein: CASSRRAGSYNEQFF. The CDR3 coding sequence is TGCGCCAGCAGCCGGAGGGCGGGTTCCTACAATGAGCAGTTCTTC.

As DNA, the CDR3 is TGTGCCACCAGTGATTTCAGGGCTCGGGAAAAACTGTTTTTT. Protein sequence: CATSDFRAREKLFF. The chain recombines TRBV24-1 with TRBJ1-4, with TRBD1 as a possible D gene (5 bases). This CDR3 is built from 14 residues. The germline V gene encodes CDR1 KGHDR and CDR2 SFDVKD. The germline V and J ends were trimmed by 1 base and 8 bases, with 10 bases remaining between them.

This clone was detected a few times. CDR3 DNA sequence: TGCGCCAGCAGCTTGGAGGGACAGGGGACAAAGAACACTGAAGCTTTCTTT. Translation: CASSLEGQGTKNTEAFF. The chain is built from TRBV5-1 and TRBJ1-1; 10 nucleotides match TRBD1. CDR3 length: 17 amino acids. With 0 bases clipped from V and 1 base from J, the junction kept 6 bases outside the gene matches. Germline CDR1 SGHRS, CDR2 YFSETQ.

Note on this clone: One end of the junction is discordant with germline, which a read error may explain. The chain recombines TRBV19 with TRBJ1-5, with 8 nucleotides matching TRBD1. Germline CDR1 and CDR2: LNHDA and SQIVND (reference sequence). The CDR3 sequence is 15 residues long. Here the CDR3 reads CASSIDRGYNQPQHF. The CDR3 DNA is TGTGCCAGTAGCATAGACAGGGGATACAATCAGCCCCAGCATTTT.

The rearrangement uses TRBV7-8 and TRBJ1-1, with no clear D. In germline, CDR1 is SGHVS, CDR2 FQNEAQ. The CDR3 sequence is 12 residues long. V lost 5 bases and J lost 6, with 10 bases in between. This CDR3 is CASSRYGAEAFF. CDR3 DNA sequence: TGTGCCAGCAGCCGCTACGGGGCTGAAGCTTTCTTT.

The chain uses TRBV7-9 and TRBJ2-5; TRBD2 agrees at 8 bases. Germline V CDR1 and CDR2: SEHNR, FQNEAQ (reference sequence). This CDR3 has 14 amino acids. The V segment lost 4 bases and the J segment 3 bases; nucleotides outside the gene matches: 4. CDR3 nucleotides: TGTGCCAGCAGCTCACGACTAGCGAAAGAGACCCAGTACTTC. Protein product: CASSSRLAKETQYF.

The chain carries TRBV11-3 and TRBJ2-5; 10 nucleotides align to TRBD2. This CDR3 has 16 residues. The V gene's germline CDR1 is SGHNT and CDR2 YENEEA. The ends lost 5 bases at V and 5 bases at J; junction bases unmatched: 11. The CDR3 protein is CASSHRNPGLAETQYF. CDR3 nucleotide sequence: TGTGCCAGCAGCCACAGAAACCCGGGACTAGCGGAGACCCAGTACTTC.